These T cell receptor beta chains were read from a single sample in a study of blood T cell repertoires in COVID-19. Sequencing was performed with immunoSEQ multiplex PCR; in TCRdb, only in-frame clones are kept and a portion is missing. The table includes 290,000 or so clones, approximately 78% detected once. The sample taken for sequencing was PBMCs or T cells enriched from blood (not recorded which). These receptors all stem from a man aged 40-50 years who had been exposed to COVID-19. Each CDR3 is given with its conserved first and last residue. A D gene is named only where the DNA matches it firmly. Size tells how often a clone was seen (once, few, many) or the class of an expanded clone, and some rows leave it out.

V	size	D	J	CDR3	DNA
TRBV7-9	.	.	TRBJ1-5	CASSLAVSGDTLGNQPQHF	TGTGCCAGCAGCTTAGCGGTTTCAGGGGACACCTTGGGCAATCAGCCCCAGCATTTT
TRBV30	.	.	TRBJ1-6	CAWTPGPNSPLHF	TGTGCCTGGACCCCAGGGCCAAATTCACCCCTCCACTTT
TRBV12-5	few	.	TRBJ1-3	CASGQSGENTIYF	TGTGCTAGTGGCCAGAGCGGGGAAAACACCATATATTTT
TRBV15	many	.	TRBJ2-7	CATSSVLTGAVGYEQYF	TGTGCCACCAGCAGCGTCCTCACAGGAGCCGTAGGGTACGAGCAGTACTTC
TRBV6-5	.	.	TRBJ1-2	CASRGGGTNYGYTF	TGTGCCAGCAGAGGGGGGGGGACTAACTATGGCTACACCTTC
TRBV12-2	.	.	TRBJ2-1	CASRLDKPGLPYNEQFF	TGTGCAAGTCGCTTAGACAAACCGGGACTACCGTACAATGAGCAGTTCTTC
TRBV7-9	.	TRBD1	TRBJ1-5	CASSLYSGGGQPQHF	TGTGCCAGCAGCTTATATTCAGGGGGCGGTCAGCCCCAGCATTTT
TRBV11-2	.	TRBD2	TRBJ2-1	CASRSSGRRYNEQFF	TGTGCCAGCAGAAGTAGCGGGAGGCGGTACAATGAGCAGTTCTTC
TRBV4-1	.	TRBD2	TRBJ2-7	CASSHGLAGDEQYF	TGCGCCAGCAGCCACGGACTAGCGGGAGACGAGCAGTACTTC
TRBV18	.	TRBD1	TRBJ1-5	CASSRDRAPQHF	TGTGCCAGCTCTCGGGACAGGGCGCCCCAGCATTTT